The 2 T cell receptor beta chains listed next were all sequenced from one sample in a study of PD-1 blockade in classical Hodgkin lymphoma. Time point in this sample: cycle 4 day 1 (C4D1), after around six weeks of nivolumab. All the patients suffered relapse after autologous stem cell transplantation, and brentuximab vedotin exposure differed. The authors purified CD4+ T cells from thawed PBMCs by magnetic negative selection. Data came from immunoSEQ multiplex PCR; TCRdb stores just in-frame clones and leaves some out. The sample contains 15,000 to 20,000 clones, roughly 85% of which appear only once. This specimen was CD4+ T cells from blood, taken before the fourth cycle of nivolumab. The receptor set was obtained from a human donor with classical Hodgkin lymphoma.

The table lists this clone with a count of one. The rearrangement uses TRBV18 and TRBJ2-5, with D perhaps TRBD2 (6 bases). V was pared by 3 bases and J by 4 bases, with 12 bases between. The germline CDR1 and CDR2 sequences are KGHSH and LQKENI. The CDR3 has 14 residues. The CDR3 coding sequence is TGTGCCAGCTCACCTGGAGGGCCGGCAGAGACCCAGTACTTC. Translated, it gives CASSPGGPAETQYF.

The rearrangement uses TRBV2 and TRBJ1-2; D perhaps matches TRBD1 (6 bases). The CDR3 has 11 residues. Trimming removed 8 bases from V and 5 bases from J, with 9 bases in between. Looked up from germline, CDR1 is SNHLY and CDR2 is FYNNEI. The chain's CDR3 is CASGGGYGYTF. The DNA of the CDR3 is TGTGCCAGCGGAGGGGGTTATGGCTACACCTTC.